Listed here are 22 T cell receptor beta chains from one sample, sequenced in a study of T cell clonotyping in hematopoietic cell transplantation. The table came from immunoSEQ multiplex PCR; TCRdb's copy has only in-frame clones and leaves some out. There are around 16,000 clones in the sample; approximately 61% occur only once, and around 11% lies in the top ten. The source material was PBMCs, sampled 30 days after allogeneic stem cell transplant. The receptor source for this set is a male patient in his fifties who had an allogeneic stem cell transplant from an unrelated donor, so T cells may come from the graft donor. Some clones in this sample may be carry-over from other donors' samples.

This clone has only a few counts. The chain joins TRBV30 to TRBJ2-2, with D unclear. V lost 4 bases and J lost 1, with 7 bases in between. The CDR3 covers 13 residues. Germline CDR1 and CDR2: GTSNPN and SVGIG (reference sequence). DNA for the CDR3: TGTGCCTGGAAAATAGTGAACACCGGGGAGCTGTTTTTT. Translation gives CAWKIVNTGELFF.

The CDR3 loop is CASTAARYSNQPQHF. CDR3 coding DNA: TGTGCCAGCACCGCCGCCAGATATAGCAATCAGCCCCAGCATTTT. The V and J genes are TRBV6-5 and TRBJ1-5; D gene ambiguous. The CDR3 contains 15 residues. Germline lookup yields CDR1 MNHEY and CDR2 SVGAGI. Trimming stripped 7 bases from V and 0 bases from J, with 13 bases between.

The table lists this clone with a few counts. The chain recombines TRBV5-1 with TRBJ2-4; D is possibly TRBD1 (5 bases). Germline V lookup: CDR1 SGHRS, CDR2 YFSETQ. V lost 5 bases to trimming and J lost 5 bases, with 14 bases between them. The CDR3 loop spans 14 amino acids. The CDR3 is CASRTPTEQNIQYF. CDR3 in DNA: TGCGCCAGCAGGACGCCGACAGAGCAAAACATTCAGTACTTC.

The genes are TRBV30 and TRBJ1-1, with D uncertain. The V end lost 4 bases, the J end lost 3 bases, and 12 bases lay between the germline ends. Germline CDR1 and CDR2: GTSNPN and SVGIG (reference sequence). CDR3 length: 13 amino acids. The CDR3 nucleotides are TGTGCCTGGAAATTTGTAGTGGACACTGAAGCTTTCTTT. Its translation: CAWKFVVDTEAFF.

V usage is TRBV30 and J usage is TRBJ2-5, with TRBD1 matching over 9 bases. CDR3 length: 12 residues. J lost 6 bases, V lost 5 bases, and 4 bases had no gene match. Germline CDR1 reads GTSNPN; CDR2 reads SVGIG (reference sequence). The CDR3 spells CAWETGGQTQYF. The CDR3 DNA is TGTGCCTGGGAAACAGGGGGCCAGACCCAGTACTTC.

This clone was counted between two and nine times. Sequence at one end of the junction differs from germline and may be a read error. This CDR3 is CASNLEPVGPQHF. DNA for the CDR3: TGTGCCAGCAACTTAGAGCCGGTAGGGCCCCAGCATTTT. The genes are TRBV7-9 and TRBJ1-5; no clear D. The germline V gene encodes CDR1 SEHNR and CDR2 FQNEAQ (reference sequence). CDR3 length: 13 residues.

This clone was observed a single time. This sequence joins TRBV6-6 and TRBJ1-5; D might be TRBD1 (5 bases). CDR3 length: 13 residues. Looked up from germline, CDR1 is MNHNY and CDR2 is SVGAGI (reference sequence). V lost 5 bases and J lost 3, with 8 bases in between. Here the CDR3 reads CASSQGLNQPQHF. The CDR3, as DNA: TGTGCCAGCAGTCAGGGACTCAATCAGCCCCAGCATTTT.

This clone was observed a few times. The chain employs TRBV30 and TRBJ2-5; TRBD2 agrees at 10 bases. This CDR3 spans 13 amino acids. Germline V gives CDR1 GTSNPN, CDR2 SVGIG (reference sequence). The V segment lost 3 bases and the J segment 5 bases; nucleotides outside the gene matches: 3. The CDR3 sequence: CAWRRAGGETQYF. CDR3 bases: TGTGCCTGGAGGAGAGCGGGGGGGGAGACCCAGTACTTC.

Relative to its sample, this clone is medium-sized (0.01 to 0.1%). This chain uses TRBV6-5 with TRBJ2-1, with TRBD2 matching over 7 bases. Trimming removed 2 bases from V and 6 bases from J; junction bases left unmatched: 4. The CDR3 covers 14 residues. Germline V gene sequence: CDR1 MNHEY, CDR2 SVGAGI. The CDR3 reads CASSYQRLANEQFF. The CDR3 nucleotides are TGTGCCAGCAGTTACCAGCGACTAGCCAATGAGCAGTTCTTC.

The rearrangement links TRBV30 to TRBJ1-4; D uncertain. V dropped 4 bases and J dropped 0 bases, with 9 bases sitting between them. The CDR3 covers 14 residues. Germline lookup yields CDR1 GTSNPN and CDR2 SVGIG (reference sequence). Here the CDR3 reads CAWNPVATNEKLFF. The CDR3 DNA reads as TGTGCCTGGAATCCCGTAGCAACTAATGAAAAACTGTTTTTT. Variable domain in full (rest from reference TRBV30 and TRBJ1-4): SQTIHQWPATLVQPVGSPLSLECTVEGTSNPNLYWYRQAAGRGLQLLFYSVGIGQISSEVPQNLSASRPQDRQFILSSKKLLLSDSGFYLCAWNPVATNEKLFFGSGTQLSVL.

V gene TRBV19 combines with J gene TRBJ1-1; the D is unclear. Germline loops: CDR1 LNHDA, CDR2 SQIVND (reference sequence). V was clipped by 7 bases and J by 1 base, with 13 bases between them. The CDR3 contains 14 residues. The chain's CDR3 is CASNTNTRNTEAFF. The DNA for the CDR3 is TGTGCCAGTAATACTAACACCCGGAACACTGAAGCTTTCTTT.

The genes are TRBV10-2 and TRBJ1-5, with 7 bases that match TRBD1. Trimming removed 4 bases from V and 5 bases from J; junction bases left unmatched: 8. The CDR3 contains 15 residues. Germline V gene data show CDR1 as WSHSY and CDR2 as SAAADI. In DNA, the CDR3 is TGCGCCAGCAGTGTAAGTCAGGGGGATTATCAGCCCCAGCATTTT. Translated, it gives CASSVSQGDYQPQHF.

The gene calls are TRBV11-3 and TRBJ2-3; TRBD2 matches at 8 bases. With 5 bases clipped from V and 2 bases from J, the junction kept 9 bases outside the gene matches. The CDR3 has 16 residues. CDR1 is SGHNT and CDR2 is YENEEA in the germline V gene. CDR3 nucleotides: TGTGCCAGCAGCCCTATCACTAGCGGTGTCACAGATACGCAGTATTTT. Amino acid sequence: CASSPITSGVTDTQYF.

Judged by abundance, this clone is medium-sized (0.01 to 0.1%). The chain uses TRBV5-1 and TRBJ1-1, with D hard to call. Germline V gives CDR1 SGHRS, CDR2 YFSETQ. This CDR3 contains 15 residues. V dropped 2 bases and J dropped 4 bases, with 15 bases sitting between them. The CDR3 DNA follows: TGCGCCAGCAGCTTAAGGGAGGAGGAGAGCACTGAAGCTTTCTTT. This translates into CASSLREEESTEAFF.

The chain has TRBV19 and TRBJ1-1; D is ambiguous. The V end lost 6 bases, the J end lost 1 base, and 9 bases lay between the germline ends. The CDR3 runs 13 residues. Germline CDR1 reads LNHDA; CDR2 reads SQIVND (reference sequence). The CDR3 nucleotides read TGTGCCAGTAGCGTGGCAAGGAACACTGAAGCTTTCTTT. Its translation is CASSVARNTEAFF.

V and J are TRBV30 and TRBJ2-5; no reliable D call. The closer fit of TRBJ2-7 to the DNA end suggests the J call may be wrong. This CDR3 is 13 amino acids long. Germline lookup yields CDR1 GTSNPN and CDR2 SVGIG (reference sequence). The CDR3 loop reads CAWRIGRLYEQYF. The CDR3 region has the DNA TGTGCCTGGAGAATCGGCAGGCTCTACGAGCAGTACTTC.

The chain has TRBV19 and TRBJ2-1; D remains ambiguous. The V gene lost 3 bases and the J gene lost 8 bases, with 11 bases spanning the gap. Germline V gives CDR1 LNHDA, CDR2 SQIVND (reference sequence). This CDR3 spans 13 amino acids. The CDR3 sequence: CASSIVAGHEQFF. The DNA for the CDR3 is TGTGCCAGTAGTATTGTGGCAGGCCATGAGCAGTTCTTC.

The V and J genes are TRBV6-6 and TRBJ1-1, with D maybe TRBD1 (6 bases). Germline assignment: CDR1 MNHNY and CDR2 SVGAGI (reference sequence). This CDR3 has 13 amino acids. The ends were cut back, 7 bases at V and 1 base at J, with 10 bases in the middle. This CDR3 is CASTVTGNTEAFF. In DNA form, the CDR3 reads TGTGCCAGCACTGTGACAGGGAACACTGAAGCTTTCTTT.

This clone is classed as large. V is TRBV9 and J is TRBJ2-7, with 8 bases fitting TRBD2. Germline V gene lookup returns CDR1 SGDLS and CDR2 YYNGEE. V dropped 4 bases and J dropped 3; count of bases not matched to a gene: 9. The CDR3 runs to 15 residues. In DNA, the CDR3 is TGTGCCAGCAGCCCCGATAGCGGGACCAGCTACGAGCAGTACTTC. This translates into CASSPDSGTSYEQYF. The whole variable domain, filled in from reference TRBV9 and TRBJ2-7, reads DSGVTQTPKHLITATGQRVTLRCSPRSGDLSVYWYQQSLDQGLQFLIQYYNGEERAKGNILERFSAQQFPDLHSELNLSSLELGDSALYFCASSPDSGTSYEQYFGPGTRLTVT.

The V gene is TRBV4-1, the J gene TRBJ1-2; D remains unclear. Germline assignment: CDR1 MGHRA and CDR2 YSYEKL. V was trimmed by 1 base and J by 8 bases, leaving 20 bases between them. There are 16 residues in the CDR3. CDR3 residues: CASSQVSFQRVQGYTF. DNA for the CDR3: TGCGCCAGCAGCCAAGTATCTTTCCAGAGGGTGCAAGGCTACACCTTC.

This clone was seen more than once but under ten times. This sequence joins TRBV4-3 and TRBJ1-5; no reliable D call. Germline V gives CDR1 LGHNA, CDR2 YSLEER. Trimming left V 0 bases short and J 0 bases short, with 3 bases between. This CDR3 is 14 amino acids long. The CDR3 coding sequence is TGCGCCAGCAGCCAAGAGTATAGCAATCAGCCCCAGCATTTT. It yields the protein CASSQEYSNQPQHF.

This clone was observed a handful of times. V is TRBV14 and J is TRBJ2-1, with D hard to call. The CDR3 has 11 residues. V gave up 1 base and J gave up 6 bases, with 1 base separating them. Germline V lookup: CDR1 SGHDN, CDR2 FVKESK. The CDR3 here is CASSQVNEQFF. The CDR3 bases are TGTGCCAGCAGCCAAGTCAATGAGCAGTTCTTC. Full variable domain (remainder filled in from reference TRBV14 and TRBJ2-1): EAGVTQFPSHSVIEKGQTVTLRCDPISGHDNLYWYRRVMGKEIKFLLHFVKESKQDESGMPNNRFLAERTGGTYSTLKVQPAELEDSGVYFCASSQVNEQFFGPGTRLTVL.